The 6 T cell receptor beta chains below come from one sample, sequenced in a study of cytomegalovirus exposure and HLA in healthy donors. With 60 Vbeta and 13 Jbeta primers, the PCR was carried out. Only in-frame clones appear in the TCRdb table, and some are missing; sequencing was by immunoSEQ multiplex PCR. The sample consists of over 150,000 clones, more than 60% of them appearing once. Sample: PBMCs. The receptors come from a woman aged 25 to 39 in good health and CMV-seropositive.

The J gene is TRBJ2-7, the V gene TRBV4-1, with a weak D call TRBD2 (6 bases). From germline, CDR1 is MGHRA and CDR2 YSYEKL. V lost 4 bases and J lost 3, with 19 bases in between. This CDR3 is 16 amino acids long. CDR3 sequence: CASSPGLGTAVYEQYF. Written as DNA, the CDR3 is TGCGCCAGCAGCCCCGGGTTAGGGACTGCAGTCTACGAGCAGTACTTC.

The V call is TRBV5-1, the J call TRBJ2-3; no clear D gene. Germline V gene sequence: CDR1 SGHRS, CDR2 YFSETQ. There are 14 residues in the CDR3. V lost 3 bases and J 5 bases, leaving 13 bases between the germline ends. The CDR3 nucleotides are TGCGCCAGCAGCTGGCTGAGACACGGAGATACGCAGTATTTT. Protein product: CASSWLRHGDTQYF.

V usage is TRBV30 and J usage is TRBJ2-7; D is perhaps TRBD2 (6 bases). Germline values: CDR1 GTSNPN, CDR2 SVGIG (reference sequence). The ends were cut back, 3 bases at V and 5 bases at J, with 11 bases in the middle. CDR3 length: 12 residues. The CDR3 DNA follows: TGTGCCTGGAGAGGCTGGGGGGACGAGCAGTACTTC. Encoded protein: CAWRGWGDEQYF.

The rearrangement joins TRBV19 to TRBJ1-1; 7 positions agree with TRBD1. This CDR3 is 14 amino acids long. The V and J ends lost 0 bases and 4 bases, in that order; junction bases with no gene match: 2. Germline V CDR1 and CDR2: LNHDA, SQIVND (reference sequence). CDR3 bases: TGTGCCAGTAGTATAGATCAGGGGGTCACTGAAGCTTTCTTT. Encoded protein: CASSIDQGVTEAFF.

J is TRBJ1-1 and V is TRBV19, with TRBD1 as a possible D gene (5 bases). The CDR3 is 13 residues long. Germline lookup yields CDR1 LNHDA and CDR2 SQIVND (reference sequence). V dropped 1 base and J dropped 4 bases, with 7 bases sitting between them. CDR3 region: CASSIGGVTEAFF. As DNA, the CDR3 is TGTGCCAGTAGTATAGGGGGGGTCACTGAAGCTTTCTTT.

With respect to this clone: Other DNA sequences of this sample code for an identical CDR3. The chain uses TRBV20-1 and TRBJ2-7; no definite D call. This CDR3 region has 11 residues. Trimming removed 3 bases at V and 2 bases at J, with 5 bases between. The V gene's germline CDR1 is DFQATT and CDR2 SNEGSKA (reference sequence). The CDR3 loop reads CSASQAYEQYF. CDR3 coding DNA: TGCAGTGCTAGCCAGGCCTACGAGCAGTACTTC.